The rows below give T cell receptor beta chains drawn from one sample of a study of blood T cell repertoires in COVID-19. Only in-frame clones appear in the TCRdb table, and some are missing; sequencing was by immunoSEQ multiplex PCR. The table shows 120,000 to 150,000 clones, with approximately 79% occurring only once. The sequenced sample was peripheral blood. The source is a man aged 50-59 years with active or convalescent COVID-19. Each CDR3 is given without its conserved first and last residue.

TRBV4-1,TRBJ1-4,ASSQDAQGSNEKLF
TRBV5-1,TRBJ2-3,ASSQRGSSTDTQY
TRBV19,TRBJ2-2,ASSVTDRAANTGELF
TRBV7-2,TRBJ2-7,ASGLTGRYEQY
TRBV2,TRBJ2-2,ASSVLAGNTGELF
TRBV5-1,TRBJ2-3,ASSLAGSGRGATDTQY
TRBV7-6,TRBJ2-7,ASSLVPGGIANEQY
TRBV11-1,TRBJ2-7,ASSSGLGTYEQY
TRBV19,TRBJ2-1,ASSIRTSGVNEQF
TRBV19,TRBJ2-5,ASKADSEGARETQY
TRBV7-3,TRBJ2-7,ASSLMAGGATYEQY
TRBV7-9,TRBJ1-5,ASSFSGSGQPQH
TRBV7-3,TRBJ2-3,ASSSFDAGEADTQY
TRBV13,TRBJ2-7,ASSPQDEQY
TRBV5-1,TRBJ1-5,ASSSTPGGYQPQH
TRBV15,TRBJ2-2,ATSSPTSGKTGELF
TRBV21-1,TRBJ2-7,ASSKEKDRTHYEQY
TRBV28,TRBJ2-2,ASSLSGSTGELF
TRBV9,TRBJ1-5,ASSVALVPCQPQH
TRBV4-2,TRBJ2-2,ASSQDRAGELF
TRBV27,TRBJ2-7,ASSSGHRGYEQY
TRBV18,TRBJ2-2,ASSPGLAGDGGELF
TRBV19,TRBJ1-2,ASVTDDYGYT
TRBV29-1,TRBJ1-6,SVGVGTGDSPLH
TRBV24-1,TRBJ2-5,ATSDLPSGRARETQY
TRBV27,TRBJ2-3,ASSFLLAIDTQY
TRBV5-6,TRBJ2-7,ASSALARDSSYEQY
TRBV28,TRBJ1-3,ASSPPGGESYTIY
TRBV11-1,TRBJ2-5,ASSAGTSSETQY